This entry concerns a single T cell receptor beta chain. The antigen is undetermined. The germline gene is not matched at one end of the junction; a read error may be the cause. Germline V gene lookup returns CDR1 ENHRY and CDR2 SYGVKD. The CDR3 is 14 residues long. The TCR beta profiling, which covered VDJ combination and CDR3 sequence, was carried out using genomic DNA as the template. Via MiXCR, TCRdb re-called the reads, giving one row per CDR3 protein. The table lists some 240,000 distinct CDR3 sequences, 34% of them singletons. The source of the sample is a study of CD8+CD57+ T cells in acquired aplastic anemia. About the study: Isolated CD4+ and CD8+ cells, once sorted, yielded DNA averaging roughly 3.2 ug. Study-wide results and caveats: Controls did not differ significantly from patients in CD8+ Simpson's diversity. The same twenty-nine CD8+ CDR3 sequences occurred in patients and in controls.

The clonotype comes from a human donor in good health, serving as a control. Sample: sorted CD4+, CD8+, or CD8+CD57+ T cells (not recorded which) from PBMCs. The chain couples TRBV10-3 to TRBJ1-1, with D possibly matching TRBD1 (5 bases). Here the CDR3 reads CTITPDGGSTEAFF. CDR3 nucleotides: TGTACCATCACACCAGACGGGGGGAGCACTGAAGCTTTCTTT.